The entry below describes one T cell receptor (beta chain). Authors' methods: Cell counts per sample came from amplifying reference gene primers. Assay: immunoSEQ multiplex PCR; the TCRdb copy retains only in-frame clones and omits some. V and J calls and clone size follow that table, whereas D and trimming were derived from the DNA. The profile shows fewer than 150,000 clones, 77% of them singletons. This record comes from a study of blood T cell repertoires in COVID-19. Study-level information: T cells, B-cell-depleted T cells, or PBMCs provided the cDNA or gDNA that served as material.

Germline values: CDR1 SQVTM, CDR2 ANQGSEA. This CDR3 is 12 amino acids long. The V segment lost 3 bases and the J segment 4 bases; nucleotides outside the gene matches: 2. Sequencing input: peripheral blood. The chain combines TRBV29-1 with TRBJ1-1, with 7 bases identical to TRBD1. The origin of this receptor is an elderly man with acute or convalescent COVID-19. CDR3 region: CSVDEGATEAFF. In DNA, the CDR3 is TGCAGCGTTGATGAGGGGGCCACTGAAGCTTTCTTT.